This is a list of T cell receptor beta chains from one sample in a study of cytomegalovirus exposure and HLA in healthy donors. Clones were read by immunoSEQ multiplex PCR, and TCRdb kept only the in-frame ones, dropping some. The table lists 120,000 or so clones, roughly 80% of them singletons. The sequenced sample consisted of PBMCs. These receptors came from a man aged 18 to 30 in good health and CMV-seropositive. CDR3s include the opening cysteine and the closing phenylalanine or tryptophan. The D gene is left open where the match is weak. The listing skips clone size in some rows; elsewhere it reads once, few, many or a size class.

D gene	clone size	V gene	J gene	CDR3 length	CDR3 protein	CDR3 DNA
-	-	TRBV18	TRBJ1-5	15	CASSPSGNSNQPQHF	TGTGCCAGCTCACCTTCCGGTAATAGCAATCAGCCCCAGCATTTT
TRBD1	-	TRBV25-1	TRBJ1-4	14	CASSEGTGMEKLFF	TGTGCCAGCAGTGAAGGGACAGGGATGGAGAAACTGTTTTTT
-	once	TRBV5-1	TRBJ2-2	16	CASTESTRVGAGELFF	TGCGCCAGCACCGAATCCACGAGGGTTGGAGCCGGGGAGCTGTTTTTT
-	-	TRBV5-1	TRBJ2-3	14	CASSLALRTDTQYF	TGCGCCAGCAGCTTGGCGTTGAGAACAGATACGCAGTATTTT
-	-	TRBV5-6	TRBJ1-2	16	CASSYDRTRTNYGYTF	TGTGCCAGCAGTTACGACAGGACGAGGACTAACTATGGCTACACCTTC
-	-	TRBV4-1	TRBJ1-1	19	CASSQESFGQGGGRSEAFF	TGCGCCAGCAGCCAAGAGTCCTTCGGGCAGGGCGGTGGAAGGTCTGAAGCTTTCTTT
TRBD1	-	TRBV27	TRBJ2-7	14	CASSTQTGSGEQYF	TGTGCCAGCAGTACACAGACAGGGTCAGGGGAGCAGTACTTC
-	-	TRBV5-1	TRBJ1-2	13	CASSLRGNYGYAF	TGCGCCAGCAGCTTGAGGGGAAACTATGGCTACGCCTTC
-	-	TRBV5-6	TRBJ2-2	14	CASSFQGNTGELFF	TGTGCCAGCAGCTTTCAGGGAAACACCGGGGAGCTGTTTTTT
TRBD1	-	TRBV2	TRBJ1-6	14	CASSSDRVNSPLHF	TGTGCCAGCAGTTCCGACAGGGTAAATTCACCCCTCCACTTT
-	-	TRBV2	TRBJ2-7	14	CASSRTTGYYEQYF	TGTGCCAGCAGTAGAACGACGGGATACTACGAGCAGTACTTC
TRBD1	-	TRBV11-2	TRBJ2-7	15	CASTAGTGASYEQYF	TGTGCCAGCACTGCCGGGACAGGGGCCTCCTACGAGCAGTACTTC
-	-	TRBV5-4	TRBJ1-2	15	CASSLRLGRDYGYTF	TGTGCCAGCAGCTTGAGGTTGGGCAGGGACTATGGCTACACCTTC
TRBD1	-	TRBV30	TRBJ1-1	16	CAWRPQPGQLNTEAFF	TGTGCCTGGAGACCACAACCGGGACAGCTAAACACTGAAGCTTTCTTT
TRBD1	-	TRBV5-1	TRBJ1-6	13	CASSTGGDSPLHF	TGCGCCAGCAGCACAGGGGGCGATTCACCCCTCCACTTT
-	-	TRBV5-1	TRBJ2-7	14	CASSLSEDDYEQYF	TGCGCCAGCAGCTTGTCGGAGGACGACTACGAGCAGTACTTC